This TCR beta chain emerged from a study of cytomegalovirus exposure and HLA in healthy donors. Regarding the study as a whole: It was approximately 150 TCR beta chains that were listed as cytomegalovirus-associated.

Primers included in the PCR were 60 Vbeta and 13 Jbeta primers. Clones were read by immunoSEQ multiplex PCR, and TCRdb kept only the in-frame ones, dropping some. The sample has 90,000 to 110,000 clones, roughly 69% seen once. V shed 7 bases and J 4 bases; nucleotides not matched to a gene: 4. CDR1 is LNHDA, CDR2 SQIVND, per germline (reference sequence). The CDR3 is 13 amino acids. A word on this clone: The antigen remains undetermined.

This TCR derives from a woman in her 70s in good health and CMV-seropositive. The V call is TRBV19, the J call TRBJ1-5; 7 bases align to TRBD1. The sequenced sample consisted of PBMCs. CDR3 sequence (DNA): TGTGCCAGTACGGGCAGGGGGAATCAGCCCCAGCATTTT. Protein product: CASTGRGNQPQHF.